The rows below give T cell receptor beta chains drawn from one sample of a study of control samples from healthy donors and cancer patients. Only in-frame clones appear in the TCRdb table, and some are missing; sequencing was by immunoSEQ multiplex PCR. The sample has 120,000 or so clones, 80% to 90% seen once; the top ten hold around 9%. The source material was blood. The receptors here all came from a man aged 35 to 55 in good health. Both conserved end residues are part of each CDR3. A D gene is named only where the DNA matches it firmly. For some rows the clone size is stated as once, few or many, or as a class when expanded; others skip it.

TRBV6-5	14	TRBJ2-7	.	TRBD2	TGTGCCGTGGGCCGGGACTACAACTCCTACGAGCAGTACTTC	CAVGRDYNSYEQYF
TRBV5-6	17	TRBJ2-7	.	.	TGTGCCAGCAGCTTGGCGGGCAGAGGGTTGAGGTCGTACGAGCAGTACTTC	CASSLAGRGLRSYEQYF
TRBV5-1	15	TRBJ2-1	.	TRBD1	TGCGCCAGCAGCCCCTGGGGACAGGGGTACAATGAGCAGTTCTTC	CASSPWGQGYNEQFF
TRBV7-9	14	TRBJ2-7	few	.	TGTGCCAGCACTCTGGGAGGCAGGGGCTACGAGCAGTACTTC	CASTLGGRGYEQYF
TRBV30	16	TRBJ2-2	.	TRBD1	TGTGCCTGGAGGGGTTTGCGGGGACAGGGAACCGGGGAGCTGTTTTTT	CAWRGLRGQGTGELFF
TRBV6-5	15	TRBJ2-3	.	.	TGCGCCAGCACCATCTTAGAGACTAGCACAGATACGCAGTATTTT	CASTILETSTDTQYF
TRBV11-3	17	TRBJ2-6	.	.	TGTGCCAGCAGCTCAGCAGGGTCACTCTCTGGGGCCAACGTCCTGACTTTC	CASSSAGSLSGANVLTF
TRBV6-5	15	TRBJ1-3	.	.	TGTGCCAGCAGTTCGGGGGTCAGCTCTGGAAACACCATATATTTT	CASSSGVSSGNTIYF
TRBV7-2	17	TRBJ1-1	.	TRBD1	TGTGCCAGCAGCTTGCGACAGGGAGGTAGCAAGAACACTGAAGCTTTCTTT	CASSLRQGGSKNTEAFF
TRBV25-1	14	TRBJ2-3	.	.	TGTGCCAGCAGTGGTACAGGGCCCACAGATACGCAGTATTTT	CASSGTGPTDTQYF
TRBV5-1	15	TRBJ1-5	.	TRBD1	TGCGCCAGCAGCCTACAGGGGGGAGAATATCAGCCCCAGCATTTT	CASSLQGGEYQPQHF
TRBV23-1	15	TRBJ2-5	.	TRBD1	TGCGCCAGCAGTCAACCGTCCACAGGGGGAGAGACCCAGTACTTC	CASSQPSTGGETQYF
TRBV21-1	13	TRBJ1-1	.	.	TGTGCCAGCGAAGAAGACGAGAACACTGAAGCTTTCTTT	CASEEDENTEAFF
TRBV7-2	14	TRBJ2-5	.	.	TGTGCCAGCAGCCCGTTGGGGTACCAAGAGACCCAGTACTTC	CASSPLGYQETQYF